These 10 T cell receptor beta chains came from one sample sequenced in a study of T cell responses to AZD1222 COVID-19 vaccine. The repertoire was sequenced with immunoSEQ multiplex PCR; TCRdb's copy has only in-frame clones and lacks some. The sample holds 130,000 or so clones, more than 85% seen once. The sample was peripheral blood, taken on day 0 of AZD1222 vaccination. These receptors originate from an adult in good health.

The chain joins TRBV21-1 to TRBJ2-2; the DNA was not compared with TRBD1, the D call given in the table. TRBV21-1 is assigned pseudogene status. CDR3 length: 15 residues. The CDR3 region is CASTPDRDYTGELFF. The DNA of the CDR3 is TGTGCCAGCACCCCGGACAGGGATTACACCGGGGAGCTGTTTTTT.

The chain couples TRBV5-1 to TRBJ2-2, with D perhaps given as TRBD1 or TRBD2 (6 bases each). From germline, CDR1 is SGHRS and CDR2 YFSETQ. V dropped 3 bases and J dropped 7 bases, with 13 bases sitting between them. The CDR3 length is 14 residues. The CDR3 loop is CASSSPGAIGELFF. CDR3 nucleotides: TGCGCCAGCAGCTCCCCGGGGGCTATCGGGGAGCTGTTTTTT.

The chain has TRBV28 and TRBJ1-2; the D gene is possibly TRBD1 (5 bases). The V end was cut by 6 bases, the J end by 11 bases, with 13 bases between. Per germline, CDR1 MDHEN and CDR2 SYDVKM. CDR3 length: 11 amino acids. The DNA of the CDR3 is TGTGCCAGCAGGCTGGACACCCATTACACCTTC. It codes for CASRLDTHYTF.

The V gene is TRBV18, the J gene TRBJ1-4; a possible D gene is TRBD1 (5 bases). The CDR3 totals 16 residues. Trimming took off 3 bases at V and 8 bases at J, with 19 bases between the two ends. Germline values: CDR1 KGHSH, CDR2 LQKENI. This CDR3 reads CASSPQTTGLGEKLFF. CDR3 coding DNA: TGTGCCAGCTCACCCCAGACTACGGGGCTGGGCGAAAAACTGTTTTTT. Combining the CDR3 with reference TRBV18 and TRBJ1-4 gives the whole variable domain NAGVMQNPRHLVRRRGQEARLRCSPMKGHSHVYWYRQLPEEGLKFMVYLQKENIIDESGMPKERFSAEFPKEGPSILRIQQVVRGDSAAYFCASSPQTTGLGEKLFFGSGTQLSVL.

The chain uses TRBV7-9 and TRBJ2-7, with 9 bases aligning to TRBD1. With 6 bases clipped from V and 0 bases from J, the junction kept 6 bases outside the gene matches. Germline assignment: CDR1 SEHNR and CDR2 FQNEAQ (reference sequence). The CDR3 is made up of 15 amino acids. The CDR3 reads CASSSRGQGSYEQYF. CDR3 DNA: TGTGCCAGCAGTTCGAGGGGACAGGGCTCCTACGAGCAGTACTTC.

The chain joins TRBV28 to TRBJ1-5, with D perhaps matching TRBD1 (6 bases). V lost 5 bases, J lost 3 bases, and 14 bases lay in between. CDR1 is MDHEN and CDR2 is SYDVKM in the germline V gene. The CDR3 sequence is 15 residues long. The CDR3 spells CASSPPQGINQPQHF. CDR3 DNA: TGTGCCAGCAGTCCACCCCAGGGGATCAATCAGCCCCAGCATTTT.

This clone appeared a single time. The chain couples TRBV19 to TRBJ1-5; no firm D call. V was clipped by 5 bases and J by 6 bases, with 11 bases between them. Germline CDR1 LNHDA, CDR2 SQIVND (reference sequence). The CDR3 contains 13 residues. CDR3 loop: CASSAGEFQPQHF. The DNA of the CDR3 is TGTGCCAGTAGTGCGGGAGAATTTCAGCCCCAGCATTTT.

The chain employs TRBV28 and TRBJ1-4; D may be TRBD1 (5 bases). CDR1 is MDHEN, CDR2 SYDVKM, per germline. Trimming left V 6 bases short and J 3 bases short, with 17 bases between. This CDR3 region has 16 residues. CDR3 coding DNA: TGTGCCAGCAGCGACGATAGCAGGGAACCTAATGAAAAACTGTTTTTT. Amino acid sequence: CASSDDSREPNEKLFF.

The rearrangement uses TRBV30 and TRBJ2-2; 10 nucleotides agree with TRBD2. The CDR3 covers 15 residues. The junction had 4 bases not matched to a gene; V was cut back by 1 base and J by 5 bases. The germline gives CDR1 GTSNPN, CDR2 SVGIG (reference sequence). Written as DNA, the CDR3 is TGTGCCTGGAGTGCGGGACTAGCGAGGACCGGGGAGCTGTTTTTT. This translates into CAWSAGLARTGELFF.

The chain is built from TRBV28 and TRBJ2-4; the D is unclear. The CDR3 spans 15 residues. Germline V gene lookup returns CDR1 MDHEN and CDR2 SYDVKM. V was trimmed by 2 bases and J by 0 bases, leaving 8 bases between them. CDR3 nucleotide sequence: TGTGCCAGCAGTTTAATCGGGTTAGCCAAAAACATTCAGTACTTC. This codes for CASSLIGLAKNIQYF.